The 9 T cell receptor beta chains presented below share a single source sample, sequenced in a study of CD4 T cells in relation to SARS-CoV-2 and coronaviruses. Produced via immunoSEQ multiplex PCR; TCRdb's table is partial and in-frame only. The sample contains approximately 50,000 clones, around 90% of which appear only once. Sequenced material: naive CD4+ T cells from PBMCs. Subset reported: naive CD4+ T cells isolated by negative enrichment. The receptor source for this set is an adult with COVID-19.

The gene calls are TRBV28 and TRBJ2-3; 7 nucleotides match TRBD1. The trim removed 6 bases at V and 3 bases at J, leaving 9 bases unmatched. Germline V lookup: CDR1 MDHEN, CDR2 SYDVKM. The CDR3 extends over 15 amino acids. The CDR3 loop reads CASRVGQPRTDTQYF. In nucleotides, the CDR3 is TGTGCCAGCAGGGTGGGACAGCCAAGGACAGATACGCAGTATTTT. Variable domain in full (rest from reference TRBV28 and TRBJ2-3): DVKVTQSSRYLVKRTGEKVFLECVQDMDHENMFWYRQDPGLGLRLIYFSYDVKMKEKGDIPEGYSVSREKKERFSLILESASTNQTSMYLCASRVGQPRTDTQYFGPGTRLTVL.

V usage is TRBV18 and J usage is TRBJ2-7; D remains unclear. The CDR3 is 15 amino acids. Deletions cut 2 bases from V and 0 bases from J, with 11 bases between. CDR1 KGHSH and CDR2 LQKENI come from the germline V gene. The DNA of the CDR3 is TGTGCCAGCTCACCAGAAGCGTCAAGCTCCTACGAGCAGTACTTC. Protein product: CASSPEASSSYEQYF.

The gene calls are TRBV15 and TRBJ2-6; D is ambiguous. The CDR3 is 15 amino acids. Trimming took off 5 bases at V and 0 bases at J, with 8 bases between the two ends. The germline V gene has CDR1 LNHNV and CDR2 YYDKDF (reference sequence). In DNA form, the CDR3 reads TGTGCCACCAGCGGTAGGGTCTCTGGGGCCAACGTCCTGACTTTC. Translated: CATSGRVSGANVLTF.

The chain is built from TRBV30 and TRBJ2-1; TRBD1 might be the D (7 bases). V was shortened by 0 bases and J by 9 bases, with 18 bases between the two germline ends. CDR1 GTSNPN and CDR2 SVGIG come from the germline V gene (reference sequence). CDR3 length equals 15 residues. The CDR3 spells CAWSVWRGRTSEQFF. CDR3 sequence (DNA): TGTGCCTGGAGTGTATGGAGGGGGCGGACGAGTGAGCAGTTCTTC.

The chain uses TRBV2 and TRBJ1-1; D uncertain. V shed 6 bases and J shed 5 bases, with 10 bases lying between them. Germline CDR1 SNHLY, CDR2 FYNNEI. This CDR3 contains 12 residues. The CDR3 coding sequence is TGTGCCAGCAGCACTACGGTAACTGAAGCTTTCTTT. Protein sequence: CASSTTVTEAFF.

As DNA, the CDR3 is TGTGCTAGTGGTTTTCTGGGGAATGAGCAGTTCTTC. It yields the protein CASGFLGNEQFF. The chain has TRBV12-5 and TRBJ2-1; unclear D gene. V shed 3 bases and J shed 7 bases, with 7 bases lying between them. This CDR3 is 12 amino acids long. The germline V gene encodes CDR1 LGHNT and CDR2 FRNRAP.

The chain couples TRBV5-1 to TRBJ2-5, with 8 bases identical to TRBD1. The germline V gene has CDR1 SGHRS and CDR2 YFSETQ. The length of the CDR3 is 15 residues. Trimming removed 0 bases from V and 0 bases from J; junction bases left unmatched: 1. CDR3 in amino acids: CASSLGDRNQETQYF. The DNA of the CDR3 is TGCGCCAGCAGCTTGGGGGACAGGAACCAAGAGACCCAGTACTTC.

CDR3: CASSPRGYGDTQYF. CDR3 in DNA: TGTGCCAGCAGCCCGAGGGGCTATGGGGATACGCAGTATTTT. V is TRBV7-3 and J is TRBJ2-3; TRBD1 or TRBD2 may be the D gene (5 bases each). Trimming pared 5 bases from V and 6 bases from J, leaving 15 bases between. The germline CDR1 and CDR2 sequences are SGHTA and FQGTGA. The CDR3 covers 14 residues.

This chain links TRBV7-2 with TRBJ2-3; TRBD2 agrees at 11 bases. There are 15 residues in the CDR3. The junction had 1 base not matched to a gene; V was cut back by 2 bases and J by 3 bases. Germline CDR1 and CDR2: SGHTA and FQGNSA. CDR3 protein: CASSLTSGSTDTQYF. For the CDR3, the DNA is TGTGCCAGCAGCTTAACTAGCGGGAGTACAGATACGCAGTATTTT.